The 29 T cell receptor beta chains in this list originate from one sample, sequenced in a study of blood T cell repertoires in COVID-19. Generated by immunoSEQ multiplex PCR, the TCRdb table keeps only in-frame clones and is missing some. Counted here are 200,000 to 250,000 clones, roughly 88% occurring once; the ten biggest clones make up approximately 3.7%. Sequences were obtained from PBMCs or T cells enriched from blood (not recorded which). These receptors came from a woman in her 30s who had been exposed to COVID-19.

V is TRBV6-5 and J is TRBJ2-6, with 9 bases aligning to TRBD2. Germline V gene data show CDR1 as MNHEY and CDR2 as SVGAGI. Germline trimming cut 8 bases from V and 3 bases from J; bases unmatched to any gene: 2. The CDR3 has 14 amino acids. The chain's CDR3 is CASCGRGGANVLTF. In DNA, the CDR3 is TGTGCCAGCTGCGGGAGGGGTGGGGCCAACGTCCTGACTTTC.

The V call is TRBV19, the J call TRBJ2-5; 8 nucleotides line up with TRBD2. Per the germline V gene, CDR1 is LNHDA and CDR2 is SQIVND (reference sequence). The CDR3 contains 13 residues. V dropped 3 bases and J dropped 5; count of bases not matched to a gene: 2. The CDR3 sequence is CASSISSGETQYF. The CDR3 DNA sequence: TGTGCCAGTAGTATTTCTAGCGGGGAGACCCAGTACTTC.

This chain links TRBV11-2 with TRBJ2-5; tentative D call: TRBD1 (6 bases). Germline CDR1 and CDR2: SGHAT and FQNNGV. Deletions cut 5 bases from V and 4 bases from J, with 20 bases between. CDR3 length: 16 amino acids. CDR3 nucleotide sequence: TGTGCCAGCAGCGCATACAGGGACACGAGGGGAGAGACCCAGTACTTC. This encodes CASSAYRDTRGETQYF.

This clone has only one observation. CDR3 coding DNA: TGTGCCAGCAGCCATCTCCCGAACCCCCCAGGCCCCTATGGCTACACCTTC. Protein sequence: CASSHLPNPPGPYGYTF. J is TRBJ1-2 and V is TRBV9; D is undetermined. The CDR3 consists of 17 residues. The germline CDR1 and CDR2 sequences are SGDLS and YYNGEE. V dropped 4 bases and J dropped 4 bases, with 23 bases sitting between them.

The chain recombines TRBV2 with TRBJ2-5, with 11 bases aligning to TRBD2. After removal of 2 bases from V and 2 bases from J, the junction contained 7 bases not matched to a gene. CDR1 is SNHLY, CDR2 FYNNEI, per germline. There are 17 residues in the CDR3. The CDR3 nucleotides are TGTGCCAGCAGTGAATTAGCGGGAGGGCCTCCTCAAGAGACCCAGTACTTC. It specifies CASSELAGGPPQETQYF.

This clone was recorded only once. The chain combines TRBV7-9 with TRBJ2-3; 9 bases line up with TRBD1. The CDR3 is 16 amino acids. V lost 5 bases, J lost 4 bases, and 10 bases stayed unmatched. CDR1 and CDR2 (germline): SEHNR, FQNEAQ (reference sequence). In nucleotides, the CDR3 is TGTGCCAGCAGCCGGAACAGGGGGCGCCAAGCAGATACGCAGTATTTT. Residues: CASSRNRGRQADTQYF.

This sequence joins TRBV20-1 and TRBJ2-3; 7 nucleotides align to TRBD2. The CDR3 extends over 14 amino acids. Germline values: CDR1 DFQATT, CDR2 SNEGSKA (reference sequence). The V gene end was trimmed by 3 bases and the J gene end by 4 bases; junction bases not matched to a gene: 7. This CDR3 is CSASHPREPDTQYF. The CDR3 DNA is TGCAGTGCTAGTCACCCGCGGGAGCCAGATACGCAGTATTTT.

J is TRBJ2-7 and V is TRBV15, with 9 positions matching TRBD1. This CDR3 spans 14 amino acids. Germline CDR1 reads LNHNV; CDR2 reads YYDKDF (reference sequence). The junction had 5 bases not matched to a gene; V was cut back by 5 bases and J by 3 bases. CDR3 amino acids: CATSRDRELYEQYF. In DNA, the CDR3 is TGTGCCACCAGCCGGGACAGGGAACTCTACGAGCAGTACTTC.

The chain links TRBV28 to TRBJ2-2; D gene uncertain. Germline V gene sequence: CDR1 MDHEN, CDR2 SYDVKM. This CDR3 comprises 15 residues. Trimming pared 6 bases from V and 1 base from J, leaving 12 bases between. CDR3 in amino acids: CASRGSGLNTGELFF. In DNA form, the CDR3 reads TGTGCCAGCAGGGGCTCCGGATTGAACACCGGGGAGCTGTTTTTT.

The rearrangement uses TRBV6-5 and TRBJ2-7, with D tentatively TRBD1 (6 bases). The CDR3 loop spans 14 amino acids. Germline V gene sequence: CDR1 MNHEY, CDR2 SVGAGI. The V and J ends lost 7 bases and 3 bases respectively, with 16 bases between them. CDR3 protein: CASTLTGALYEQYF. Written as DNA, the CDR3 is TGTGCCAGCACCTTGACAGGCGCACTCTACGAGCAGTACTTC.

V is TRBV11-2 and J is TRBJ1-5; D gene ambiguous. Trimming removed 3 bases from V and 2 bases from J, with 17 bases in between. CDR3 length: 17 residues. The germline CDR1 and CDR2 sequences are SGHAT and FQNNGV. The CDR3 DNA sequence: TGTGCCAGCAGCTTCGAAACCACGGGGATTTGCAATCAGCCCCAGCATTTT. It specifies CASSFETTGICNQPQHF.

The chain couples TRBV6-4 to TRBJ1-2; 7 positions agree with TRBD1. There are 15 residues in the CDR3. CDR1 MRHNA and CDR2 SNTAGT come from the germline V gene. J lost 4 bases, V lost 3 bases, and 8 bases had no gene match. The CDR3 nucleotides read TGTGCCAGCAGTGATCCGCAGGGGGTAAGCTATGGCTACACCTTC. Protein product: CASSDPQGVSYGYTF.

CDR3 amino acids: CASSPRLAGEQFF. Here the CDR3 DNA reads TGCGCCAGCAGCCCTCGACTAGCAGGTGAGCAGTTCTTC. The chain has TRBV4-1 and TRBJ2-1; 7 nucleotides align to TRBD2. This CDR3 has 13 amino acids. CDR1 is MGHRA, CDR2 YSYEKL, per germline. V dropped 4 bases and J dropped 9; count of bases not matched to a gene: 6.

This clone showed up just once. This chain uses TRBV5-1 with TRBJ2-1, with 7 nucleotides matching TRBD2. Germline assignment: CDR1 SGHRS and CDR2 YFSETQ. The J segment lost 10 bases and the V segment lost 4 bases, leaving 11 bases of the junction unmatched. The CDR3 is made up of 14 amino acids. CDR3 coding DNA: TGCGCCAGCAGCGAGGGTAGCGGGCGCCCCGAGCAGTTCTTC. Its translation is CASSEGSGRPEQFF.

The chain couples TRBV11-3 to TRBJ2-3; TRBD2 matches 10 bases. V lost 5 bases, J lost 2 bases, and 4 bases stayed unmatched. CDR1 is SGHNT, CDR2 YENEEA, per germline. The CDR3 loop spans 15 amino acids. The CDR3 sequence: CASSLLAGNTDTQYF. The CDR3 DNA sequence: TGTGCCAGCAGCCTACTAGCGGGAAACACAGATACGCAGTATTTT.

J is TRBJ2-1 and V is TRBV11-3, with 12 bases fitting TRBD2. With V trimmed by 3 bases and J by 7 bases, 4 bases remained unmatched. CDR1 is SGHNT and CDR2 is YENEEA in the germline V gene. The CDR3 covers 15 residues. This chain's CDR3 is CASSFDGLAGNEQFF. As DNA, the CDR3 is TGTGCCAGCAGCTTTGATGGACTAGCGGGAAATGAGCAGTTCTTC.

CDR3 bases: TGTGCCAGCAGCTTGGGTCGGGAACCCTATGGCTACACCTTC. Protein sequence: CASSLGREPYGYTF. This chain links TRBV5-6 with TRBJ1-2; D unclear. The germline CDR1 and CDR2 sequences are SGHDT and YYEEEE. This CDR3 is built from 14 residues. V lost 0 bases and J 4 bases, leaving 10 bases between the germline ends.

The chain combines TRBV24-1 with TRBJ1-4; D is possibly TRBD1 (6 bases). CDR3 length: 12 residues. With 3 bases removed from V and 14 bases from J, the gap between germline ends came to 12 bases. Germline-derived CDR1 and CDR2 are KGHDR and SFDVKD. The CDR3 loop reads CATSDGRDNLFF. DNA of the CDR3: TGTGCCACCAGTGATGGAAGGGACAATCTGTTTTTT.

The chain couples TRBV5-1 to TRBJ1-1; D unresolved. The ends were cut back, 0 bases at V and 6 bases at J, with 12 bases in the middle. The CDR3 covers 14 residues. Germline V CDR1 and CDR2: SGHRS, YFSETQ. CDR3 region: CASSLDGVGAEAFF. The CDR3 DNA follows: TGCGCCAGCAGCTTGGATGGGGTCGGGGCTGAAGCTTTCTTT. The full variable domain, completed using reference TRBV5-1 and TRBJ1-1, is KAGVTQTPRYLIKTRGQQVTLSCSPISGHRSVSWYQQTPGQGLQFLFEYFSETQRNKGNFPGRFSGRQFSNSRSEMNVSTLELGDSALYLCASSLDGVGAEAFFGQGTRLTVV.

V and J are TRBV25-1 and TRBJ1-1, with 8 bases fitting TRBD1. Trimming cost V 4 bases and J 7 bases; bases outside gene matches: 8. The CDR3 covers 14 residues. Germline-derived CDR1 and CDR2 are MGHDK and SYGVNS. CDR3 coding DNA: TGTGCCAGCAGTGCCCCGGACAGGGAAGGTGAAGCTTTCTTT. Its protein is CASSAPDREGEAFF.

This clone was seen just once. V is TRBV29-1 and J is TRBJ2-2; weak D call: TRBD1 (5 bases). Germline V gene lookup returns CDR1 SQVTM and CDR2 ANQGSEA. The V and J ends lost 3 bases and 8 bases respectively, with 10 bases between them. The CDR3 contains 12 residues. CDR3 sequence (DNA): TGCAGCGTTGATGGGGCAGGGGGGGAGCTGTTTTTT. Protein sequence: CSVDGAGGELFF.

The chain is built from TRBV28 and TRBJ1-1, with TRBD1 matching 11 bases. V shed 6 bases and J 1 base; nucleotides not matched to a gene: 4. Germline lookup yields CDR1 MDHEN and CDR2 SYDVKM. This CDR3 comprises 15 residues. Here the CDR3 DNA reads TGTGCCAGCAGGCCCGGGACAGGGGGGAACACTGAAGCTTTCTTT. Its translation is CASRPGTGGNTEAFF.

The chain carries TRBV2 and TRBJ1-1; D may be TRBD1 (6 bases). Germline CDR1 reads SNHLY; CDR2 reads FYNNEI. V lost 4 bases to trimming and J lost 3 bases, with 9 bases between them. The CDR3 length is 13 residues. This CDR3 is CASSGRGYTEAFF. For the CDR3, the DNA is TGTGCCAGCAGTGGCAGGGGATACACTGAAGCTTTCTTT.

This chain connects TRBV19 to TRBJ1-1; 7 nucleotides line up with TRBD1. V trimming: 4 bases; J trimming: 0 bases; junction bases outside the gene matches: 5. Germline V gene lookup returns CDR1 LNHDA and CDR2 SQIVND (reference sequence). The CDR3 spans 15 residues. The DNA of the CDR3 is TGTGCCAGTAGTAGGCCCAGGGGGTTGAACACTGAAGCTTTCTTT. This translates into CASSRPRGLNTEAFF. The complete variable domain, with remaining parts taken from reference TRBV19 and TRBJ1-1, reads DGGITQSPKYLFRKEGQNVTLSCEQNLNHDAMYWYRQDPGQGLRLIYYSQIVNDFQKGDIAEGYSVSREKKESFPLTVTSAQKNPTAFYLCASSRPRGLNTEAFFGQGTRLTVV.

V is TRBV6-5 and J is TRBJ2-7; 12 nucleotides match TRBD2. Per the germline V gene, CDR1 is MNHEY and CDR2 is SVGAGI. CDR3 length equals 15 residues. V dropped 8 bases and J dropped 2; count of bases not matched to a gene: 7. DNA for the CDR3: TGTGCCAGCTCGGGACTAGCGGGCCAAACCTACGAGCAGTACTTC. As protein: CASSGLAGQTYEQYF.

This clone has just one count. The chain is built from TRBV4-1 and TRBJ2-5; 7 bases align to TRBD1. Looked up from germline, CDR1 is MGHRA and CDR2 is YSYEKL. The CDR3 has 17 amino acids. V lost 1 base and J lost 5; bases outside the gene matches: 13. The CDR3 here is CASSQGTGSSPVETQYF. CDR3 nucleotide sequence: TGCGCCAGCAGCCAAGGGACAGGATCTTCGCCGGTGGAGACCCAGTACTTC.

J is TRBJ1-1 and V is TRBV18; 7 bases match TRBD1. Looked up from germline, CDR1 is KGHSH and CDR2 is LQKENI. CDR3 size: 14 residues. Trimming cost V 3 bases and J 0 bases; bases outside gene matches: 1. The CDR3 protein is CASSPGQMNTEAFF. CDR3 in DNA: TGTGCCAGCTCACCGGGACAGATGAACACTGAAGCTTTCTTT.

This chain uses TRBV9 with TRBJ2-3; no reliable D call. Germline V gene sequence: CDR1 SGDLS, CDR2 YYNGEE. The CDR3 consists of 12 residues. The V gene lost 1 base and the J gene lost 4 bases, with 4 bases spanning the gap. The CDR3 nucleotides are TGTGCCAGCAGCGTATCGGCAGATACGCAGTATTTT. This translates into CASSVSADTQYF. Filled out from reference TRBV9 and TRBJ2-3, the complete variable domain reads DSGVTQTPKHLITATGQRVTLRCSPRSGDLSVYWYQQSLDQGLQFLIQYYNGEERAKGNILERFSAQQFPDLHSELNLSSLELGDSALYFCASSVSADTQYFGPGTRLTVL.

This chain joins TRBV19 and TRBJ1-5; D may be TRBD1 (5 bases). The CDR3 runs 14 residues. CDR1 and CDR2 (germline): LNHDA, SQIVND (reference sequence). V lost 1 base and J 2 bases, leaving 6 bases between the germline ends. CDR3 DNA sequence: TGTGCCAGTAGTATAGCGGGGGGCAATCAGCCCCAGCATTTT. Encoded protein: CASSIAGGNQPQHF.